This T cell receptor beta chain is from a study of regulatory T cells in long-lasting Graves disease (dated by TCRdb to about 2021). Looking at the study overall: Persistent Graves' disease meant more than 5 years of antithyroid drug treatment with TSH receptor autoantibodies that stayed positive. Peripheral blood TCR sequencing and RNA sequencing compared persistent Graves' disease patients with newly diagnosed Graves' disease patients. A total of 33 samples underwent TCR sequencing, from roughly 13 patients with persistent Graves' disease and 20 or so patients with newly diagnosed Graves' disease. On average, persistent Graves' disease patients in the clinical cohort had been on antithyroid drugs for about 9.7 years. The study was registered as a clinical trial and conducted in China.

Library preparation used multiplex PCR. This sample was sequenced with an Illumina HiSeq 4000. TCR beta libraries were built with iRepertoire HTBI primers and Arm-PCR amplification of CDR3 regions. Before sequencing, the PCR products underwent gel purification. The study's processing was this. Gene usage analysis of CDR3 amino acid clonotypes used the 60 to 75 TRBV and 14 TRBJ segments found across samples. Filtered high-quality paired reads were merged into contigs using COPE and FqMerger. BLAST was used to align contigs to IMGT TRBV, TRBD and TRBJ reference genes, with CDR3 defined following IMGT. Clonotypes above 0.1% frequency were classified as highly expanded clones. Shannon entropy was used to measure repertoire diversity, and the Gini coefficient was used to measure V-J evenness. A clonotype found in more than one individual was treated as public. TCRdb reprocessing: public reads trimmed at Q25 with fastp, clones called with MiXCR, in-frame beta chains kept. Rows with a matching CDR3 protein are joined into one entry that keeps the most common DNA and genes. The V and J calls were determined by TCRdb, not by the authors. Present in this sample are about 290,000 distinct CDR3 sequences, more than 20% of which were seen just once. The top ten clones comprise approximately 60% of the sample.

CDR1 LNHDA and CDR2 SQIVND are derived from the germline V gene (reference sequence). The CDR3 measures 18 amino acids from cysteine to phenylalanine. Only the CDR3 DNA stays, 54 bases, in frame from base 1. V is cut back by 3 bases and J by 0 bases, with 8 bases in the junction unmatched. Broad study findings and their caveats: Sequencing and analysis were restricted to the TCR beta chain. The small sample size was acknowledged by the authors as a limitation that may reduce accuracy. A larger number of public clonotypes was shared among persistent patients (2,741) than among newly diagnosed patients (more than 850). Peripheral blood alone was examined, since thyroid tissue, which constituted the primary lesion, could not be accessed. Lower TCR Shannon entropy and fewer highly expanded clones were observed in persistent Graves' disease patients than in newly diagnosed patients, which suggested clonal expansion. Persistent disease showed preferential use of TRBV28, TRBJ1-2 and TRBJ2-5, whereas newly diagnosed disease favored TRBV20-1 and TRBJ2-1.

This clonotype has a handful of counts. The clone's antigen remains unknown. No base quality information exists; no much larger clone differs at one position. This specimen's time point label, per the study, means: persistent/refractory GD, antithyroid drugs over 5 years with positive TRAb. RNA was extracted from PBMCs in TRIzol for both TCR sequencing and RNA sequencing. The diagnosis of Graves' disease followed American Thyroid Association guidelines. Patients were recruited from an endocrinology department in Xi'an, China. From each patient, 7.5 to 10 milliliters of peripheral blood was collected into an EDTA anticoagulant tube. Ficoll Paque Plus density gradient separation was used to isolate PBMCs, and no additional T cell sorting was done. An Agilent 2100 Bioanalyzer and agarose gel were used to assess RNA quality, and a NanoDrop 2000 was used to measure RNA concentration.

The material was peripheral blood mononuclear cells (PBMCs), obtained when the disease was refractory, from a patient treated with antithyroid drugs. The rearranged segments are TRBV19 and TRBJ2-7, with 13 bases aligning to TRBD2. The sequence was collected from a female donor with Graves disease. The CDR3 in this case is CASSIGLAGVLGSYEQYF. DNA sequence: TGTGCCAGTAGTATCGGACTAGCGGGAGTTCTTGGCTCCTACGAGCAGTACTTC.